Listed here are 23 T cell receptor beta chains from one sample, sequenced in a study of T cell responses to AZD1222 COVID-19 vaccine (dated by TCRdb to the early 2020s). The method behind the library was the immunoSEQ multiplex PCR assay. TCRdb took this table from immuneACCESS and kept in-frame rearrangements with V and J called. Such tables lack part of the clones; where checked against another copy, unresolved V genes explain under half of the gap, and the rest is unexplained. This sample holds about 99,000 clones; 87% were observed only once. The ten largest clones capture 2.5% to 3% of the sample. The time point label here, explained by the study, means: baseline before first vaccination. The sequences come from peripheral blood, collected on day 0 of AZD1222 vaccination. These receptors came from an adult in good health.

Here the CDR3 DNA reads TGTGCCAGCAGTTACGTAGCGGGAGTCGTAGCCGGGGAGCTGTTTTTT. It translates to CASSYVAGVVAGELFF. This rearrangement joins TRBV6-2 or TRBV6-3 to TRBJ2-2, with 9 bases aligning to TRBD2. This CDR3 is 16 amino acids long. The germline gives CDR1 MNHEY, CDR2 SVGEGT. The J segment lost 6 bases and the V segment lost 2 bases, leaving 7 bases of the junction unmatched.

V gene TRBV11-2 combines with J gene TRBJ2-2, with D uncertain. Trimming removed 2 bases at V and 8 bases at J, with 6 bases between. The germline V gene has CDR1 SGHAT and CDR2 FQNNGV. The length of the CDR3 is 12 residues. The CDR3 sequence: CASSLPGGELFF. Here the CDR3 DNA reads TGTGCCAGCAGCTTACCCGGGGGGGAGCTGTTTTTT.

V is TRBV7-3 and J is TRBJ2-1; D is perhaps TRBD2 (5 bases). Germline V gives CDR1 SGHTA, CDR2 FQGTGA. CDR3 length: 14 amino acids. The V end was cut by 3 bases, the J end by 8 bases, with 14 bases between. The CDR3 spells CASSFGEPWDEQFF. CDR3 nucleotides: TGTGCCAGCAGCTTCGGGGAACCCTGGGATGAGCAGTTCTTC.

The chain joins TRBV12-3 or TRBV12-4 to TRBJ1-1; no reliable D call. The CDR3 runs 11 residues. V was trimmed by 7 bases and J by 5 bases, leaving 8 bases between them. Written as DNA, the CDR3 is TGTGCCAGCACCAAGAGAACTGAAGCTTTCTTT. Its protein is CASTKRTEAFF.

The chain links TRBV9 to TRBJ2-3; the match to TRBD2 covers 8 bases. Germline V gives CDR1 SGDLS, CDR2 YYNGEE. After removal of 0 bases from V and 2 bases from J, the junction contained 14 bases not matched to a gene. The CDR3 contains 19 residues. CDR3 in DNA: TGTGCCAGCAGCGTAGGGTCGGGCGGGGGGACCAGGGTCACAGATACGCAGTATTTT. Its translation: CASSVGSGGGTRVTDTQYF.

The J gene is TRBJ1-1, the V gene TRBV4-1; D unresolved. The CDR3 has 14 amino acids. The ends were cut back, 6 bases at V and 3 bases at J, with 14 bases in the middle. Germline CDR1 reads MGHRA; CDR2 reads YSYEKL. CDR3 bases: TGCGCCAGCAGGGGGATTCTTAAGGACACTGAAGCTTTCTTT. Amino acids: CASRGILKDTEAFF.

The sample holds one count of this clone. The V and J genes are TRBV27 and TRBJ1-4; a possible D gene is TRBD1 (6 bases). The CDR3 length is 15 residues. Germline V gene lookup returns CDR1 MNHEY and CDR2 SMNVEV (reference sequence). V lost 6 bases and J lost 7, with 18 bases in between. CDR3 sequence (DNA): TGTGCCAGCAGGCTCGGACAGAGCCTCCCTGAAAAACTGTTTTTT. Its translation: CASRLGQSLPEKLFF.

The chain couples TRBV7-6 to TRBJ2-5, with a weak D call TRBD2 (6 bases). The V end lost 2 bases, the J end lost 2 bases, and 18 bases lay between the germline ends. CDR3 length: 17 residues. Per germline, CDR1 SGHVS and CDR2 FNYEAQ. This chain's CDR3 is CASSLRPRAGGQETQYF. CDR3 coding DNA: TGTGCCAGCAGCTTAAGACCCAGGGCAGGAGGGCAAGAGACCCAGTACTTC.

This clone was seen only once. The chain couples TRBV11-3 to TRBJ2-3; 8 nucleotides match TRBD2. CDR3 length: 12 amino acids. Germline V gives CDR1 SGHNT, CDR2 YENEEA. Losses at the gene ends were 8 bases for V and 6 bases for J; bases not matched to a gene: 4. The CDR3 coding sequence is TGTGCCAGCTCCGGGGGGGCGGATACGCAGTATTTT. This gives the protein CASSGGADTQYF.

The chain carries TRBV24-1 and TRBJ2-5, with 7 bases aligning to TRBD1. There are 15 residues in the CDR3. Germline V gives CDR1 KGHDR, CDR2 SFDVKD. The trim removed 3 bases at V and 5 bases at J, leaving 8 bases unmatched. The CDR3 sequence is CATSDGGQVGETQYF. DNA for the CDR3: TGTGCCACCAGTGATGGTGGACAGGTCGGCGAGACCCAGTACTTC.

This sequence joins TRBV5-5 and TRBJ1-1, with 7 bases identical to TRBD1. The V gene end was trimmed by 3 bases and the J gene end by 6 bases; junction bases not matched to a gene: 11. CDR1 and CDR2 from the germline V gene are SGHKS and YYEKEE (reference sequence). The CDR3 runs 15 residues. CDR3 DNA: TGTGCCAGCAGCTGGGAAAAAAACCAGGGGGCTGAAGCTTTCTTT. Translation: CASSWEKNQGAEAFF.

The V gene is TRBV7-9, the J gene TRBJ2-2; D remains unclear. The V end was cut by 1 base, the J end by 5 bases, with 11 bases between. The germline V gene has CDR1 SEHNR and CDR2 FQNEAQ (reference sequence). This CDR3 has 15 residues. As DNA, the CDR3 is TGTGCCAGCAGCTTAGAAGGCGTTAGAACCGGGGAGCTGTTTTTT. Amino acid sequence: CASSLEGVRTGELFF. Combining the CDR3 with reference TRBV7-9 and TRBJ2-2 gives the whole variable domain DTGVSQNPRHKITKRGQNVTFRCDPISEHNRLYWYRQTLGQGPEFLTYFQNEAQLEKSRLLSDRFSAERPKGSFSTLEIQRTEQGDSAMYLCASSLEGVRTGELFFGEGSRLTVL.

This sequence joins TRBV3-1 (or the pseudogene TRBV3-2) and TRBJ2-2; D gene unclear. Germline CDR1 LGHDT, CDR2 YNNKEL (reference sequence). V lost 2 bases and J 7 bases, leaving 11 bases between the germline ends. The CDR3 covers 14 residues. DNA for the CDR3: TGTGCCAGCAGCCAATTGGCAAAGGACGGGGAGCTGTTTTTT. Its protein product is CASSQLAKDGELFF.

The chain carries TRBV7-9 and TRBJ2-7, with 8 positions matching TRBD1. The CDR3 extends over 15 amino acids. Losses at the gene ends were 5 bases for V and 9 bases for J; bases not matched to a gene: 15. Germline V CDR1 and CDR2: SEHNR, FQNEAQ (reference sequence). CDR3 DNA: TGTGCCAGCAGCCGCCCCGGACAGGGTCAGGGGGGGCAGTACTTC. Residues: CASSRPGQGQGGQYF. Looking up the rest from reference TRBV7-9 and TRBJ2-7 gives the full variable domain: DTGVSQNPRHKITKRGQNVTFRCDPISEHNRLYWYRQTLGQGPEFLTYFQNEAQLEKSRLLSDRFSAERPKGSFSTLEIQRTEQGDSAMYLCASSRPGQGQGGQYFGPGTRLTVT.

In its sample, this clone was seen once. The J gene is TRBJ2-5, the V gene TRBV28; 7 bases match TRBD2. Germline assignment: CDR1 MDHEN and CDR2 SYDVKM. The CDR3 sequence is 16 residues long. V was clipped by 6 bases and J by 1 base; unmatched bases: 11. This chain's CDR3 is CASRRRDYNVQETQYF. The CDR3 bases are TGTGCCAGCAGGCGCCGGGACTATAACGTCCAAGAGACCCAGTACTTC. The complete variable domain, with remaining parts taken from reference TRBV28 and TRBJ2-5, reads DVKVTQSSRYLVKRTGEKVFLECVQDMDHENMFWYRQDPGLGLRLIYFSYDVKMKEKGDIPEGYSVSREKKERFSLILESASTNQTSMYLCASRRRDYNVQETQYFGPGTRLLVL.

This clone was recorded once. The same CDR3 also results from other DNA sequences found in this sample. The J gene is TRBJ1-2, the V gene TRBV6-1; D is unclear. Trimming shortened V by 0 bases and J by 4 bases, and 9 bases separated the two germline ends. The CDR3 loop spans 14 amino acids. Germline values: CDR1 MNHNS, CDR2 SASEGT. CDR3 sequence (DNA): TGTGCCAGCAGTGAAGCCGGAGAGGGCTATGGCTACACCTTC. It is translated as CASSEAGEGYGYTF.

This chain uses TRBV7-2 with TRBJ1-1; 9 nucleotides match TRBD1. Germline assignment: CDR1 SGHTA and CDR2 FQGNSA. V lost 4 bases to trimming and J lost 4 bases; unmatched junction nucleotides: 7. CDR3 length equals 15 residues. CDR3 nucleotide sequence: TGTGCCAGCAGCTCATACAGGGGGCCCAGCACTGAAGCTTTCTTT. Translating gives CASSSYRGPSTEAFF.

A few counts support this clone. This chain joins TRBV9 and TRBJ2-5, with 9 bases that match TRBD2. J was trimmed by 2 bases and V by 0 bases; bases with no gene match: 5. CDR3 size: 16 residues. CDR1 and CDR2 from the germline V gene are SGDLS and YYNGEE. The CDR3 protein is CASSVVSGGTQETQYF. As DNA, the CDR3 is TGTGCCAGCAGCGTAGTCAGCGGGGGGACACAAGAGACCCAGTACTTC.

The rearrangement joins TRBV7-2 to TRBJ2-5, with 9 bases that match TRBD2. The CDR3 totals 14 residues. Germline V gene data show CDR1 as SGHTA and CDR2 as FQGNSA. The J segment lost 5 bases and the V segment lost 2 bases, leaving 3 bases of the junction unmatched. The CDR3 nucleotides read TGTGCCAGCAGCTTATTAGCGGGAGAGGAGACCCAGTACTTC. Translating gives CASSLLAGEETQYF.

This clone was observed a single time. The chain uses TRBV5-5 and TRBJ1-1; D call uncertain. The CDR3 extends over 14 amino acids. V lost 0 bases and J lost 1, with 7 bases in between. In germline, CDR1 is SGHKS, CDR2 YYEKEE (reference sequence). The CDR3 loop reads CASSLGGSNTEAFF. In nucleotides, the CDR3 is TGTGCCAGCAGCTTGGGGGGTTCGAACACTGAAGCTTTCTTT.

The gene calls are TRBV6-2 or TRBV6-3 and TRBJ2-4; D may match TRBD1 or TRBD2 (5 bases each). CDR3 length equals 14 residues. Between the trimmed V and J ends, which lost 0 bases and 8 bases, there was a span of 11 bases. CDR1 and CDR2 from the germline V gene are MNHEY and SVGEGT. This CDR3 is CASSYSRGRDIQYF. CDR3 DNA: TGTGCCAGCAGTTACTCGAGGGGCCGTGACATTCAGTACTTC.

This clone came up a few times. The rearrangement uses TRBV10-3 and TRBJ1-3; D gene ambiguous. V dropped 6 bases and J dropped 0 bases, with 6 bases sitting between them. CDR3 length: 13 residues. Germline V lookup: CDR1 ENHRY, CDR2 SYGVKD. CDR3 nucleotides: TGTGCCATCAGGCAGCCCTCTGGAAACACCATATATTTT. Residues: CAIRQPSGNTIYF.

The chain is built from TRBV2 and TRBJ2-7; D not resolved. Germline CDR1 is SNHLY and CDR2 is FYNNEI. The CDR3 is 11 amino acids. The V and J ends lost 7 bases and 4 bases respectively, with 8 bases between them. The CDR3 DNA reads as TGTGCCAGCACTAGGGAATACGAGCAGTACGTC. This gives the protein CASTREYEQYV.